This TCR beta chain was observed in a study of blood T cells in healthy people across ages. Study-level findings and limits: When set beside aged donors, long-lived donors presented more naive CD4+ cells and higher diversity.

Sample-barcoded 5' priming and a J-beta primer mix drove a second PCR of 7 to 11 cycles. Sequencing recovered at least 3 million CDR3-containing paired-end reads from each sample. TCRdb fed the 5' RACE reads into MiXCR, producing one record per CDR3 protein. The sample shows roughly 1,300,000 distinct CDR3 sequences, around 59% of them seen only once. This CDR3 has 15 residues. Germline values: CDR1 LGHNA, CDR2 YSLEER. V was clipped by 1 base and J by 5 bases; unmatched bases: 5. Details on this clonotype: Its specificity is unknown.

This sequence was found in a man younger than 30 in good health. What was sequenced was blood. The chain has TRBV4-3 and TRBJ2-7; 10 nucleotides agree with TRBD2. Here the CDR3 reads CASSQVIGLADEQYF. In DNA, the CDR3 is TGCGCCAGCAGCCAAGTTATCGGACTAGCGGACGAGCAGTACTTC.